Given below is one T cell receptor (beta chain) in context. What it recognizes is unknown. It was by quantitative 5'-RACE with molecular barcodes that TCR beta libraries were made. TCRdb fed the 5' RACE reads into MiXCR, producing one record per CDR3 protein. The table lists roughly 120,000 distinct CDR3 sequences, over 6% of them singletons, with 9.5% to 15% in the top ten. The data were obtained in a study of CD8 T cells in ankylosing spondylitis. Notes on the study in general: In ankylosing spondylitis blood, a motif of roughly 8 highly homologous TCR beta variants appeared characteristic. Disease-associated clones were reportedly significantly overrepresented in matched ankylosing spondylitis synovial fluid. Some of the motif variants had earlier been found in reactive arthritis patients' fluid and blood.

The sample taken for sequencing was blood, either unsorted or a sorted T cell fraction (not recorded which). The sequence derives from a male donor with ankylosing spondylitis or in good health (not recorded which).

CDR3 amino acids: CASSYNWEQGFDTEAFF. CDR3 bases: TGTGCCAGCAGTTACAACTGGGAGCAGGGGTTTGACACTGAAGCTTTCTTT. The chain is built from TRBV6-2 or TRBV6-3 and TRBJ1-1; D is perhaps TRBD1 (6 bases). CDR1 is MNHEY, CDR2 SVGEGT, per germline. V lost 2 bases and J lost 3, with 19 bases in between. The CDR3 extends over 17 amino acids.